This TCR beta chain derives from a study of identifying expanded T cells in peripheral blood. Generated by immunoSEQ multiplex PCR, the TCRdb table keeps only in-frame clones and is missing some. The data show about 94,000 clones, 88% seen once. The CDR3 is made up of 14 amino acids. Germline loops: CDR1 LNHDA, CDR2 SQIVND (reference sequence). V lost 5 bases, J lost 8 bases, and 11 bases stayed unmatched. The clonotype was recovered from a person aged 18 to 75 in good health. The chain uses TRBV19 and TRBJ1-2, with TRBD1 matching 7 bases. Sequenced input: blood. The CDR3 loop is CASSRQGSIGGYTF. The DNA of the CDR3 is TGTGCCAGTAGTCGACAGGGCTCAATAGGCGGCTACACCTTC.